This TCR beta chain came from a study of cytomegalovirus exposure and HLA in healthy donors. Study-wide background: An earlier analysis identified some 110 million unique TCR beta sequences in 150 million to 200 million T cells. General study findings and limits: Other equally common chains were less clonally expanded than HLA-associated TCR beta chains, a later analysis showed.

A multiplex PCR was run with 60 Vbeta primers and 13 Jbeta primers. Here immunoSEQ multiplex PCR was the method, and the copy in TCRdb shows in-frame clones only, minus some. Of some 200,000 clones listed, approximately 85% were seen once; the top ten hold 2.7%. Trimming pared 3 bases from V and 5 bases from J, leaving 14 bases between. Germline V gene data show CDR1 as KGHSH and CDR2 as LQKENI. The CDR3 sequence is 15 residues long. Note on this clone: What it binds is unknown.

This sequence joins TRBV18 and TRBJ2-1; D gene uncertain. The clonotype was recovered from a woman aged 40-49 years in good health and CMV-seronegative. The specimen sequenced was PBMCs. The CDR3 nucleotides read TGTGCCAGCTCACCCATAGAATCCCCACACAATGAGCAGTTCTTC. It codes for CASSPIESPHNEQFF. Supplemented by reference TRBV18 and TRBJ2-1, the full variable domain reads NAGVMQNPRHLVRRRGQEARLRCSPMKGHSHVYWYRQLPEEGLKFMVYLQKENIIDESGMPKERFSAEFPKEGPSILRIQQVVRGDSAAYFCASSPIESPHNEQFFGPGTRLTVL.